This note documents a single T cell receptor beta chain sequence. The antigen remains undetermined. Germline assignment: CDR1 SGHTA and CDR2 FQGTGA. The junction had 14 bases not matched to a gene; V was cut back by 5 bases and J by 7 bases. The CDR3 is 18 amino acids. This sample is drawn from a study of lymphopenia after photon versus proton radiotherapy. Findings of the study overall: Under photons, naive T cells and diversity fell while effector/memory populations rose. Post-nadir TCR diversity decline inversely tracked overall survival among those who died. Oligoclonal CD8+ Temra expansion after nadir drove photon patients' diversity drop.

TCRdb's copy holds only in-frame clones and misses some; the assay was immunoSEQ multiplex PCR. The sample includes 30,000 to 40,000 clones, roughly 90% of them seen just once. The TCR originated in a man in his sixties with cholangiocarcinoma. This chain links TRBV7-3 with TRBJ2-1, with 13 bases lining up with TRBD2. This specimen consisted of peripheral blood, obtained from a patient treated with photon-based radiotherapy. Here the CDR3 DNA reads TGTGCCAGCAGCCGAACGCCAGGGACTAGCGGGAAGGGAAATGAGCAGTTCTTC. This sequence encodes CASSRTPGTSGKGNEQFF.